This TCR beta chain was identified during a study of CD8 T cells in ankylosing spondylitis. Study-wide findings and caveats: Significant enrichment of disease-linked clones was reported in matched ankylosing spondylitis synovial fluid. Peripheral blood samples showed relatively rare disease-linked clones, and these clones were CD8+.

CDR3 length: 14 amino acids. V was cut by 5 bases and J by 7 bases, with 18 bases left in between. CDR1 DFQATT and CDR2 SNEGSKA come from the germline V gene (reference sequence). As for this clonotype: Its antigen is unidentified.

Quantitative molecular-barcoded 5'-RACE generated the TCR beta libraries. TCRdb fed the 5' RACE reads into MiXCR, producing one record per CDR3 protein. The sample shows about 110,000 distinct CDR3 sequences, about 24% of them seen only once. The TCR sequence derives from a male donor with ankylosing spondylitis. Material: synovial fluid, either unsorted or a sorted T cell fraction (not recorded which). The chain links TRBV20-1 to TRBJ1-5, with D possibly TRBD1 on 5 matching bases. CDR3: CSAVRDGIWQPQHF. Here the CDR3 DNA reads TGCAGTGCTGTCCGGGACGGAATATGGCAGCCCCAGCATTTT.